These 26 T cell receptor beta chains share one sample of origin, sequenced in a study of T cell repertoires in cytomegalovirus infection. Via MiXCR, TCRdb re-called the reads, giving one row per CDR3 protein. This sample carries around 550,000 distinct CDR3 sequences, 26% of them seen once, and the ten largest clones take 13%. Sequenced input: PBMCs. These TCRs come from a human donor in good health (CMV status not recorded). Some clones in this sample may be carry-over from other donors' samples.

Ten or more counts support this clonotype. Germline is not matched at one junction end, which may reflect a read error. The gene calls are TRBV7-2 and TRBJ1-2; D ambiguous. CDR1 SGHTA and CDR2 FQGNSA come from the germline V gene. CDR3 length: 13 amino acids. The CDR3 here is CASSSGNNFGCTF. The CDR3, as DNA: TGTGCCAGCAGCTCCGGGAACAACTTTGGCTGCACCTTC.

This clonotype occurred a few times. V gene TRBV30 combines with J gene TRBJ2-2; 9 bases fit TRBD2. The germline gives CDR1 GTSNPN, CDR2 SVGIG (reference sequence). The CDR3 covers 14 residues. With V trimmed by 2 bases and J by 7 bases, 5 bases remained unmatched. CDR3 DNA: TGTGCCTGGAGTCCGGGACTAGCAGGCGGGGAGCTGTTTTTT. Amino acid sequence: CAWSPGLAGGELFF.

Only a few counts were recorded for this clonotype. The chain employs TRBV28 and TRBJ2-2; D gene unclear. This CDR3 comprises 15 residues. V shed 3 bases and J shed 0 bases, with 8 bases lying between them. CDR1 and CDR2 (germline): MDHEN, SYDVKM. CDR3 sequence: CASSFPRPNTGELFF. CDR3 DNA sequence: TGTGCCAGCAGTTTCCCCCGACCGAACACCGGGGAGCTGTTTTTT.

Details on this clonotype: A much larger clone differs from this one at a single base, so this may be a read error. For the CDR3, the DNA is TGTGCCAGCAACAGACGAGGGGGACAGGGGTCCTACAATGAGCAGTTATTC. As protein: CASNRRGGQGSYNEQLF. J is TRBJ2-1 and V is TRBV2; TRBD1 matches at 10 bases. Per the germline V gene, CDR1 is SNHLY and CDR2 is FYNNEI. CDR3 size: 17 residues.

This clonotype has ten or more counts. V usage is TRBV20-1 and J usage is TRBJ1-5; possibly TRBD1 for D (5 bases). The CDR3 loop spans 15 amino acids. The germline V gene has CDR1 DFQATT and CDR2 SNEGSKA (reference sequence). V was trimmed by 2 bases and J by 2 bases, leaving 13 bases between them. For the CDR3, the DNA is TGCAGTGCTAGACCCCCGGGGCCACGCAATCAGCCCCAGCATTTT. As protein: CSARPPGPRNQPQHF.

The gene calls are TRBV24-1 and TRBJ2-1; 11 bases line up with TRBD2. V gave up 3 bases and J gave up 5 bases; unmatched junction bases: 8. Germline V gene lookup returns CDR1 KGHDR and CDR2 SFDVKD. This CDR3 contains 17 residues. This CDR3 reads CATSDTPTSGINNEQFF. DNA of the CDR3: TGTGCCACCAGTGATACGCCGACTAGCGGGATTAACAATGAGCAGTTCTTC.

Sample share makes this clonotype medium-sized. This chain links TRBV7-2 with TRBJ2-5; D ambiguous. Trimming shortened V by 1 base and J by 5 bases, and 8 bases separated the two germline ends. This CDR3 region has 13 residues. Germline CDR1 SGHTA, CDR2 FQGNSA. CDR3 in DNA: TGTGCCAGCAGCTTAGGGACCCGGGAGACCCAGTACTTC. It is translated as CASSLGTRETQYF.

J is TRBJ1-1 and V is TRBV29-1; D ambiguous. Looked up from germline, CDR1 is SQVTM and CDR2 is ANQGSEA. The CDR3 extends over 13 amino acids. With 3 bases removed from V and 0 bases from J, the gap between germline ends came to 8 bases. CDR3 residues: CSVDEAMNTEAFF. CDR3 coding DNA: TGCAGCGTTGATGAGGCGATGAACACTGAAGCTTTCTTT.

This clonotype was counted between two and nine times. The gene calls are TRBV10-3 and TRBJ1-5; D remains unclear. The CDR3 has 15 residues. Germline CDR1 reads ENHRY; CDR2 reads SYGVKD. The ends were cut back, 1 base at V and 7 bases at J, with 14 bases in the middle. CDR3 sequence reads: CAISELGRDGQPQHF. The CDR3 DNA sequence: TGTGCCATCAGTGAGTTAGGACGGGATGGACAGCCCCAGCATTTT.

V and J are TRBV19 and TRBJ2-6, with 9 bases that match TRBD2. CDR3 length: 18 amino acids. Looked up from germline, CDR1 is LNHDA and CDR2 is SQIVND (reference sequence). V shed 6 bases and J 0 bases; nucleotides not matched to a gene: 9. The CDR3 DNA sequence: TGTGCCAGTAGCTCCGGGGGTAGCGGGAGCTCTGGGGCCAACGTCCTGACTTTC. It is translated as CASSSGGSGSSGANVLTF.

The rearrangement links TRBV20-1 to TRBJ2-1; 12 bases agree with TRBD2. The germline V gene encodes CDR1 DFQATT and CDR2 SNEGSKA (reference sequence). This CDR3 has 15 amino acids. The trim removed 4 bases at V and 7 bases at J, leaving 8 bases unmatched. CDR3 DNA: TGCAGTGCTACAAACGCCGGGACTAGCGGGAATGAGCAGTTCTTC. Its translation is CSATNAGTSGNEQFF.

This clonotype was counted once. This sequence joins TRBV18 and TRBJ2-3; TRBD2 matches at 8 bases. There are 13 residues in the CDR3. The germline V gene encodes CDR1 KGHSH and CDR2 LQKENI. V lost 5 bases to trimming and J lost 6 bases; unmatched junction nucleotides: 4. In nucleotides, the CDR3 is TGTGCCAGCTCAACGGGAGGGCCGGATACGCAGTATTTT. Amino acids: CASSTGGPDTQYF. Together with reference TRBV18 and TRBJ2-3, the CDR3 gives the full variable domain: NAGVMQNPRHLVRRRGQEARLRCSPMKGHSHVYWYRQLPEEGLKFMVYLQKENIIDESGMPKERFSAEFPKEGPSILRIQQVVRGDSAAYFCASSTGGPDTQYFGPGTRLTVL.

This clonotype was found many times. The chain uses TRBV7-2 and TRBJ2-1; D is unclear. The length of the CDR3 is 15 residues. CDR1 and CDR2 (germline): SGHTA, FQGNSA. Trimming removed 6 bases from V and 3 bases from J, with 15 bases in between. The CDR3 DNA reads TGTGCCAGCAGTCTTAGTATTCCCATCTACAATGAGCAGTTCTTC. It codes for CASSLSIPIYNEQFF.

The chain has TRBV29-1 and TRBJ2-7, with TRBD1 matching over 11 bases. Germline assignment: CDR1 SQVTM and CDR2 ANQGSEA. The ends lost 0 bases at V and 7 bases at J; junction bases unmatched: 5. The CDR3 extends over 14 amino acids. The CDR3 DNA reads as TGCAGCGTTGAAGAAGGACAGGGGGCGTGGGAGCAGTACTTC. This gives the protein CSVEEGQGAWEQYF.

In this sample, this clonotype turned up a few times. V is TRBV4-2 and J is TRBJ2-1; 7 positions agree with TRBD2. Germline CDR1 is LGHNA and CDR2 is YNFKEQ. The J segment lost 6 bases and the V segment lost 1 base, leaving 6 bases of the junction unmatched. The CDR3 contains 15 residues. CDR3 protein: CASSQVGTTVNEQFF. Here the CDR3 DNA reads TGTGCCAGCAGCCAAGTGGGGACTACAGTCAATGAGCAGTTCTTC.

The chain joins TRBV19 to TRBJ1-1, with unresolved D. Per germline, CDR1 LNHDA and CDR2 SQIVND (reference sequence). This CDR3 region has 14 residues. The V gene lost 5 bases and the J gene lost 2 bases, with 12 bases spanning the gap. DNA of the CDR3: TGTGCCAGTAGTTCTCGGTTTCGCAACACTGAAGCTTTCTTT. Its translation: CASSSRFRNTEAFF. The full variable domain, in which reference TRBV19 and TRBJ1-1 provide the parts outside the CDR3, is DGGITQSPKYLFRKEGQNVTLSCEQNLNHDAMYWYRQDPGQGLRLIYYSQIVNDFQKGDIAEGYSVSREKKESFPLTVTSAQKNPTAFYLCASSSRFRNTEAFFGQGTRLTVV.

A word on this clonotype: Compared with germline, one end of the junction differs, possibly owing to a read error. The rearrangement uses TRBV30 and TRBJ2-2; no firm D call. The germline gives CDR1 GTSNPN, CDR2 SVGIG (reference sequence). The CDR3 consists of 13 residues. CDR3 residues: CAWTRMNIGELFF. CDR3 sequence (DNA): TGTGCCTGGACCAGGATGAACATCGGGGAGCTGTTTTTT. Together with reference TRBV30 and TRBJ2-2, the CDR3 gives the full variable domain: SQTIHQWPATLVQPVGSPLSLECTVEGTSNPNLYWYRQAAGRGLQLLFYSVGIGQISSEVPQNLSASRPQDRQFILSSKKLLLSDSGFYLCAWTRMNIGELFFGEGSRLTVL.

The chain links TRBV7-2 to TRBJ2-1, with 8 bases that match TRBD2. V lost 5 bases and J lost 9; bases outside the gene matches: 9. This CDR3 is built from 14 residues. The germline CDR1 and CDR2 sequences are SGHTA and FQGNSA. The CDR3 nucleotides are TGTGCCAGCAGCAAACTGGGACTAGTTACTGAGCAGTTCTTC. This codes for CASSKLGLVTEQFF.

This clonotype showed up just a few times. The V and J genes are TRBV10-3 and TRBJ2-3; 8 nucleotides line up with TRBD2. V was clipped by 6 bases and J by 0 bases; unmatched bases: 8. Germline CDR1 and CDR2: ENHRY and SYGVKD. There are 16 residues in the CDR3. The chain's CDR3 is CAIRTGLATSTDTQYF. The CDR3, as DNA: TGTGCCATCAGGACAGGACTAGCTACGAGCACAGATACGCAGTATTTT.

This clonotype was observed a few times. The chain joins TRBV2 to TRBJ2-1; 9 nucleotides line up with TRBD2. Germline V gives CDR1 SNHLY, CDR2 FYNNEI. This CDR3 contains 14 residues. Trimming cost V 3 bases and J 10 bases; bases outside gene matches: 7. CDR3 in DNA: TGTGCCAGCAGTGAGGGACTAGCAGTTTGGGAGCAGTTCTTC. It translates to CASSEGLAVWEQFF.

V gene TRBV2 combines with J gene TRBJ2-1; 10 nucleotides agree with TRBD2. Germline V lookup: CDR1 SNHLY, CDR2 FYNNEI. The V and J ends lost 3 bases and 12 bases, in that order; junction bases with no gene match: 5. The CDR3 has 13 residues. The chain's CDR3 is CASSESSGSRQFF. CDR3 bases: TGTGCCAGCAGTGAGTCTAGCGGGAGTAGGCAGTTCTTC. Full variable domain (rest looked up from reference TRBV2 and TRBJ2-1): EPEVTQTPSHQVTQMGQEVILRCVPISNHLYFYWYRQILGQKVEFLVSFYNNEISEKSEIFDDQFSVERPDGSNFTLKIRSTKLEDSAMYFCASSESSGSRQFFGPGTRLTVL.

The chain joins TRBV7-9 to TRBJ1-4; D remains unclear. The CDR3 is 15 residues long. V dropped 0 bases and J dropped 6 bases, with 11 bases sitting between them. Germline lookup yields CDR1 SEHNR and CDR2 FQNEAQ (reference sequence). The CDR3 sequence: CASSLAIETHEKLFF. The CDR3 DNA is TGTGCCAGCAGCTTAGCAATAGAGACCCATGAAAAACTGTTTTTT.

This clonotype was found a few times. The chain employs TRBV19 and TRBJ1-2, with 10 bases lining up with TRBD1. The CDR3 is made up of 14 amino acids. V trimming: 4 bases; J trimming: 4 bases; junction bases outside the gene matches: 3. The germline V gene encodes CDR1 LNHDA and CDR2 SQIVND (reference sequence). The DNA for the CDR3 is TGTGCCAGTAGTACGGGACAGGGGACCTATGGCTACACCTTC. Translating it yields CASSTGQGTYGYTF.

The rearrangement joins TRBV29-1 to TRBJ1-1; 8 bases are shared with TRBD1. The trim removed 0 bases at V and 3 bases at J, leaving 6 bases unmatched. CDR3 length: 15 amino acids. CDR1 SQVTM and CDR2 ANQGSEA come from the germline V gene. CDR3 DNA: TGCAGCGTTGAAGATCGGGACAGGCCATACACTGAAGCTTTCTTT. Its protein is CSVEDRDRPYTEAFF.

The CDR3 coding sequence is TGTGCCAGCAGCCAAGCAGCGGGAGATACCTACAATGAGCAGTTCTTC. As protein: CASSQAAGDTYNEQFF. The rearrangement uses TRBV14 and TRBJ2-1, with 8 nucleotides matching TRBD2. The germline gives CDR1 SGHDN, CDR2 FVKESK. J gave up 2 bases and V 1 base, and 4 bases lay outside the gene matches. The CDR3 extends over 16 amino acids.

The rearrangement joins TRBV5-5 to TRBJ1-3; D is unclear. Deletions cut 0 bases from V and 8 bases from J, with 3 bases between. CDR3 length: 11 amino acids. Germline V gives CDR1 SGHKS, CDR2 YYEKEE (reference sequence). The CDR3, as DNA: TGTGCCAGCAGCTTGGACTACACCATATATTTT. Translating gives CASSLDYTIYF.